The present entry profiles one T cell receptor beta chain with its context. The source of the sample is a study of blood T cell repertoires in COVID-19. Looking at the study overall: From the United States, Italy and Spain came samples of acute and convalescent COVID-19. From T cells, B-cell-depleted T cells, or PBMCs came the material, which was cDNA or gDNA.

Per the study methods: From reference gene primer amplification, estimates of nucleated cell counts were derived. Data came from immunoSEQ multiplex PCR; TCRdb stores just in-frame clones and leaves some out. V and J calls and clone size are given by that table; D and trimming were obtained from the DNA. The sample yields about 190,000 clones, approximately 90% seen once. The CDR3 loop spans 14 amino acids. Per germline, CDR1 MGHDK and CDR2 SYGVNS. V lost 5 bases to trimming and J lost 1 base, with 8 bases between them. The TCR comes from a man in his 70s with active or convalescent COVID-19. The J gene is TRBJ2-2, the V gene TRBV25-1, with D uncertain. The sequencing sample was made of peripheral blood. The CDR3 nucleotides are TGTGCCAGCAGTCAACAGATGAACACCGGGGAGCTGTTTTTT. It is translated as CASSQQMNTGELFF. The full variable domain, in which reference TRBV25-1 and TRBJ2-2 provide the parts outside the CDR3, is EADIYQTPRYLVIGTGKKITLECSQTMGHDKMYWYQQDPGMELHLIHYSYGVNSTEKGDLSSESTVSRIRTEHFPLTLESARPSHTSQYLCASSQQMNTGELFFGEGSRLTVL.